This TCR beta chain is from a study of brain T cells in children with intractable seizures. As regards this clone: Antigen: not known.

Sequencing used immunoSEQ multiplex PCR; TCRdb keeps in-frame clones, though not all of them. The top ten clones hold around 4.1% of a sample with under 150,000 clones, approximately 94% of them seen once. Study-wide results and limits: Pre-surgery blood may have been undersampled, hiding some clones. Viral specificity was inferred only from CDR3 similarity; HCMV serostatus was unknown.

Only cases whose brain tissue showed the highest T cell transcript signatures were sequenced. Before surgery, patients took at least one anti-epileptic drug. The source is a boy under two years old with hemimegalencephaly and intractable seizures. The sequencing used peripheral blood, collected at surgery.

The CDR3 bases are TGCGCCAGCAGCTTGACTAGTTTCGATGAGCAGTTCTTC. This encodes CASSLTSFDEQFF. The chain joins TRBV5-1 to TRBJ2-1, with D perhaps matching TRBD2 (5 bases). V gave up 1 base and J gave up 8 bases, with 10 bases separating them. The germline V gene has CDR1 SGHRS and CDR2 YFSETQ. This CDR3 region has 13 residues.